These T cell receptor beta chains were read from a single sample in a study of Graves' ophthalmopathy and Graves' hyperthyroidism. TCRdb passed the multiplex PCR reads through MiXCR, listing each CDR3 protein once. Among a few hundred thousand distinct CDR3 sequences, around 17% were seen once, and the ten largest hold approximately 1.4%. The sample consisted of peripheral blood. Receptor source: a woman between 18 and 30 years old with Graves' ophthalmopathy. Both conserved end residues are part of each CDR3. The order of the fields is J gene, D gene, V gene, clone size, CDR3 DNA, CDR3 protein. The D gene is left open where the match is weak. The size field is filled for only some rows; it gives once, few, many or a size class.

TRBJ2-7,.,TRBV7-2,many,TGTGCCAGCAGCGCCTCCGGGACTCACTACGAGCAGTACTTC,CASSASGTHYEQYF
TRBJ2-7,TRBD2,TRBV9,few,TGTGCCAGCAGCCCGCACCAGGGACTAGCGGGGTCCTACGAGCAGTACTTC,CASSPHQGLAGSYEQYF
TRBJ1-5,.,TRBV28,.,TGTGCCAGCACCAGGGGAGGGAACAATCAGCCCCAGCATTTT,CASTRGGNNQPQHF
TRBJ2-7,TRBD1,TRBV30,many,TGTGCCTTTACAGGGGCGAAACACTCCTACGAGCAGTACTTC,CAFTGAKHSYEQYF
TRBJ2-7,.,TRBV6-2/TRBV6-3,few,TGTGCCAGCAGTTGGGGACACGGAGCCTCCTACGAGCAGTACTTC,CASSWGHGASYEQYF
TRBJ2-2,.,TRBV4-1,few,TGCGCCAGCAGCCAGGGGGGAGAGTTCGGGGAGCTGTTTTTT,CASSQGGEFGELFF
TRBJ2-7,TRBD1,TRBV28,many,TGTGCCAGCAGTTTCGGGACAGGGAACTACGAGCAGTACTTC,CASSFGTGNYEQYF
TRBJ2-7,.,TRBV7-8,many,TGTGCCAGCAGCCCCGTTGGCTCCTACGAGCAGTACTTC,CASSPVGSYEQYF
TRBJ2-7,.,TRBV12-3/TRBV12-4,few,TGTGCCAGCAGATACGGGAGTGTTCGGTACGAGCAGTACTTC,CASRYGSVRYEQYF
TRBJ1-2,.,TRBV4-1,many,TGCGCCAGCAGCTCCCTCTTCCGGGGGCGCGACGGCTACACCTTC,CASSSLFRGRDGYTF
TRBJ2-7,.,TRBV11-2,many,TGTGCCAGTTCTGTGGTCCCGAGCTCCTACGAGCAGTACTTC,CASSVVPSSYEQYF
TRBJ1-1,.,TRBV29-1,.,TGCAGCGTCTTCCCGGGGGGCTCGCGAAGGAGTGAAGCTTTCTTT,CSVFPGGSRRSEAFF
TRBJ1-2,TRBD1,TRBV12-5,many,TGTGCTAGTGGTTTGGTAGGGACAGGGGGTAGTTCGGGCGGCTACACCTTC,CASGLVGTGGSSGGYTF
TRBJ1-6,.,TRBV6-1,many,TGTGCCAGCAGTGAGGACTATAATTCACCCCTCCACTTT,CASSEDYNSPLHF
TRBJ2-5,.,TRBV7-2,many,TGTGCCAGCAGCCTTACCTCGACAGGGAGGGTAGAGACCCAGTACTTC,CASSLTSTGRVETQYF
TRBJ1-1,.,TRBV12-3/TRBV12-4,many,TGTGCCAGCAGTCCCCTAAATACGGCGGGCACTGAAGCTTTCTTT,CASSPLNTAGTEAFF
TRBJ1-5,.,TRBV28,many,TGTGCCAGCAGTTTATGGGACAGCAATCAGCCCCAGCATTTT,CASSLWDSNQPQHF
TRBJ2-7,TRBD1,TRBV12-3/TRBV12-4,.,TGTGCCAGCAGTTTAACGACAGGGGAGTCCTACGAGCAGTACTTC,CASSLTTGESYEQYF
TRBJ2-7,.,TRBV6-5,many,TGTGCCAGCAGTTACTTGTCTGGAGTTGGAGGACCTCTAAGCCAGGTCCACGAGCAGTACTTC,CASSYLSGVGGPLSQVHEQYF
TRBJ1-6,.,TRBV7-3,many,TGTGCCAGCAGCTTAGTTGGTGGGGCTGAAGGTTCACCCCTCCACTTT,CASSLVGGAEGSPLHF
TRBJ1-1,.,TRBV29-1,many,TGCAGCGGGGCCGGGGCGAGTACTGAAGCTTTCTTT,CSGAGASTEAFF
TRBJ2-2,.,TRBV7-3,.,TGTGCCAGCAGTCCTCAGTTAACCGGGGAGCTGTTTTTT,CASSPQLTGELFF
TRBJ1-5,.,TRBV30,many,TGTGCCTGGACCCAACGAGGACAGTACCTCAATCAGCCCCAGCATTTT,CAWTQRGQYLNQPQHF
TRBJ2-7,TRBD1,TRBV4-3,.,TGCGCCAGCAGCCAATCACCACAGGGGTCCCCTGGGGAGCAGTACTTC,CASSQSPQGSPGEQYF
TRBJ2-7,TRBD1,TRBV6-5,many,TGTGCCACCTCTCGACAGGGGGCCTACGAGCAGTACTTC,CATSRQGAYEQYF
TRBJ2-5,.,TRBV6-2/TRBV6-3,many,TGTGCCAGCAGTTACTCCGGTCCGTGGGCCAACATCCGGGCCCGGGAGACCCAGTACTTC,CASSYSGPWANIRARETQYF
TRBJ1-1,.,TRBV6-2/TRBV6-3,many,TGTGCCAGCAGATTAGGACTGGAGCAAGCTTTCTTT,CASRLGLEQAFF
TRBJ1-2,.,TRBV6-2/TRBV6-3,many,TGTGCCAGCAGCCTTTCGACGGTCTATGGCTACACCTTC,CASSLSTVYGYTF
TRBJ2-5,.,TRBV12-3/TRBV12-4,many,TGTGCCAGCAGTTTGTATTTAAGAGTAGCGGAGACCCAGTACTTC,CASSLYLRVAETQYF
TRBJ2-6,TRBD1,TRBV11-2,many,TGTGCCAGCAGCTTAACAGGGGGCGCATTGACTGGGGCCAACGTCCTGACTTTC,CASSLTGGALTGANVLTF
TRBJ1-1,.,TRBV11-2,many,TGTGCCAGCAGCCAAAAGATCGGGGGGGCTGAAGCTTTCTTT,CASSQKIGGAEAFF
TRBJ1-2,.,TRBV6-1,once,TGTGCCAGCAGTGCCCGGGGCGTCTATGGCTACACCTTC,CASSARGVYGYTF
TRBJ1-2,.,TRBV7-2,many,TGTGCCAGCAGCCCCGGGAGGGGCTACACCTTC,CASSPGRGYTF
TRBJ2-6,TRBD1,TRBV5-1,many,TGCGCCAGCAGCTTGATGGGGACAGGGGTCCCCTCTGGGGCCAACGTCCTGACTTTC,CASSLMGTGVPSGANVLTF
TRBJ2-7,.,TRBV5-1,many,TGCGCCAGCAGGGTGAAGACAGGTATAACGGGCGAGCAGTACTTC,CASRVKTGITGEQYF
TRBJ2-7,.,TRBV2,many,TGTGCCAGCAGTGATATAAGGGATAAGACCTACGAGCAGTACTTC,CASSDIRDKTYEQYF
TRBJ2-5,TRBD1,TRBV6-6,many,TGTGCCAGCAGATCGGACAGGGGCGTCAGGGAGACCCAGTACTTC,CASRSDRGVRETQYF
TRBJ1-1,TRBD1,TRBV5-1,many,TGCGCCAGCAGCCGTCCCGGGACAGGGGGGATGAACACTGAAGCTTTCTTT,CASSRPGTGGMNTEAFF
TRBJ2-7,.,TRBV6-2/TRBV6-3,.,TGTGCCACCCAGACCCCGGGGACATACGAGCAGTACTTC,CATQTPGTYEQYF
TRBJ2-5,TRBD1,TRBV19,.,TGTGCCAGCACCTACCGGGACAGGGGTGGGGAAGAGACCCAGTACTTC,CASTYRDRGGEETQYF
TRBJ1-6,TRBD1,TRBV12-3/TRBV12-4,.,TGTGCCAGCACAGGAAGACGGGACAGGGGCAATTCACCCCTCCACTTT,CASTGRRDRGNSPLHF
TRBJ1-5,.,TRBV28,.,TGTGCCAGCAGTGGGATAACAGGACAGCCCCAGCATTTT,CASSGITGQPQHF
TRBJ1-5,.,TRBV5-4,.,TGTGCCAGCAGCTTGTCGGCGGTCATATGGAGCAATCAGCCCCAGCATTTT,CASSLSAVIWSNQPQHF
TRBJ2-7,.,TRBV7-9,.,TGTGCCAGCAGCTACGAACTGGCAGGCTCCTACGAGCAGTACTTC,CASSYELAGSYEQYF
TRBJ2-7,TRBD1,TRBV27,many,TGTGCCAGCAGTTTATCGATAGGGGGCAAGCTCCACGAGCAGTACTTC,CASSLSIGGKLHEQYF
TRBJ2-7,TRBD2,TRBV7-2,many,TGTGCCAGCAGGACTAGCGGGAATACCTACGAGCAGTACTTC,CASRTSGNTYEQYF
TRBJ2-2,.,TRBV9,many,TGTGCCAGCAGCCTTATAGCCTCCCCGAACACCGGGGAGCTGTTTTTT,CASSLIASPNTGELFF
TRBJ1-5,.,TRBV12-3/TRBV12-4,many,TGTGCCAGCAGTGGACAGTTCAATCAGCCCCAGCATTTT,CASSGQFNQPQHF
TRBJ2-5,.,TRBV6-1,many,TGTGCCAGTCGTTTCCAAGAGACCCAGTACTTC,CASRFQETQYF
TRBJ1-5,.,TRBV3-1,.,TGTGCCAGCAGCCAAGCGAGGGAGCCCCAGCATTTT,CASSQAREPQHF
TRBJ2-7,TRBD1,TRBV7-8,many,TGTGCCAGCAGCAAGACACAGGGGGTATACGAGCAGTACTTC,CASSKTQGVYEQYF